This TCR beta chain was captured in a study of blood T cell repertoires in COVID-19. Study overall: Acute and convalescent COVID-19 specimens originated in the United States, Italy and Spain. PBMCs, B-cell-depleted T cells, or T cells were the source of the cDNA or gDNA that made up the material.

As originally analysed: Amplifying reference gene primers gave estimates of nucleated cell counts. Produced via immunoSEQ multiplex PCR; TCRdb's table is partial and in-frame only. Clone size and V and J calls were adopted from that table, with D and trimming inferred from the DNA. The sample yields over 110,000 clones, about nine tenths seen once. Germline trimming cut 5 bases from V and 6 bases from J; bases unmatched to any gene: 8. The CDR3 totals 14 residues. Germline V gives CDR1 MNHEY, CDR2 SVGAGI. Input material: peripheral blood. The chain uses TRBV6-5 and TRBJ2-7, with 9 bases matching TRBD1. This TCR came from a human donor in a cohort sampled during active COVID-19. The CDR3 is CASSPGTGRLEQYF. The CDR3 DNA is TGTGCCAGCAGTCCCGGGACAGGGCGGCTCGAGCAGTACTTC.